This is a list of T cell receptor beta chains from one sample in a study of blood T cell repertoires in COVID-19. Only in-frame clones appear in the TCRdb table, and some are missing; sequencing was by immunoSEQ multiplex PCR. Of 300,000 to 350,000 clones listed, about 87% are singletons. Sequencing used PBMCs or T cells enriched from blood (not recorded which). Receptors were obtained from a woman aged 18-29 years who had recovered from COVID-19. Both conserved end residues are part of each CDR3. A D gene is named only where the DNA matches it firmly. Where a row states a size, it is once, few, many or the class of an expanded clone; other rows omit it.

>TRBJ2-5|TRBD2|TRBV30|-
CAWASGAQETQYF
TGTGCCTGGGCTAGCGGGGCCCAAGAGACCCAGTACTTC
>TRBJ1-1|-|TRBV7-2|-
CASSLPPAEAFF
TGTGCCAGCAGCTTGCCCCCCGCGGAAGCTTTCTTT
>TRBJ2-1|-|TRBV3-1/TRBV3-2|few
CASSQVLGVGEQFF
TGTGCCAGCAGCCAAGTTCTAGGGGTTGGTGAGCAGTTCTTC
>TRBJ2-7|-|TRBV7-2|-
CASSSLLGGDAYEQYF
TGTGCCAGCAGCTCCCTTCTTGGCGGGGATGCCTACGAGCAGTACTTC
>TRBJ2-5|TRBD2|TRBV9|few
CASSLQPLAGGGQETQYF
TGTGCCAGCAGCCTTCAACCTTTAGCGGGAGGGGGGCAAGAGACCCAGTACTTC
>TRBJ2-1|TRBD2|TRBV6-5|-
CASSYGLAGVNEQFF
TGTGCCAGCAGTTACGGTCTAGCGGGGGTCAATGAGCAGTTCTTC
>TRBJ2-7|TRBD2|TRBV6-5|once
CASRPTSGRKGEQYF
TGTGCCAGCAGGCCAACTAGCGGGAGAAAAGGCGAGCAGTACTTC
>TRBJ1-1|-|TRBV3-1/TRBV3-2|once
CASSPDHRVWTEAFF
TGTGCCAGCAGCCCGGATCACAGGGTTTGGACTGAAGCTTTCTTT
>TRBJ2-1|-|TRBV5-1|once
CASRAGSGNEQFF
TGCGCCAGCAGGGCAGGGTCTGGTAATGAGCAGTTCTTC
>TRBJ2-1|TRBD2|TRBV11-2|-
CASSPRLALYEQFF
TGTGCCAGCAGCCCTCGACTAGCGCTGTATGAGCAGTTCTTC
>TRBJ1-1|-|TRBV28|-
CASSPDSTEAFF
TGTGCCAGCAGCCCGGACAGCACTGAAGCTTTCTTT
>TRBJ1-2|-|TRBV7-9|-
CASSRGDIGYTF
TGTGCCAGCAGCCGAGGGGACATAGGTTACACCTTC
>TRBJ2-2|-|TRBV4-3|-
CASSLGSPANTGELFF
TGCGCCAGCAGCCTAGGGAGTCCCGCGAACACCGGGGAGCTGTTTTTT
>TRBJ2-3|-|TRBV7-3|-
CASSASGIADTQYF
TGTGCCAGCAGCGCGAGCGGTATCGCAGATACGCAGTATTTT
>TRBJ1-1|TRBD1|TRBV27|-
CASSRYTGGKGTEAFF
TGTGCCAGCAGTAGATATACAGGGGGCAAAGGCACTGAAGCTTTCTTT
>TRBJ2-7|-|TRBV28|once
CASSFRQDPYEQYF
TGTGCCAGCAGTTTTAGGCAGGATCCCTACGAGCAGTACTTC
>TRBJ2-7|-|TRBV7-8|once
CASSLVEGLTYEQYF
TGTGCCAGCAGCTTAGTGGAGGGTCTCACCTACGAGCAGTACTTC
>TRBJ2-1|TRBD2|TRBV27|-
CASSLWGGVGYNEQFF
TGTGCCAGCAGTTTATGGGGGGGTGTAGGGTACAATGAGCAGTTCTTC
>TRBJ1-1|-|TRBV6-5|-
CASSYPGRGNTEAFF
TGTGCCAGCAGTTACCCCGGACGGGGGAACACTGAAGCTTTCTTT
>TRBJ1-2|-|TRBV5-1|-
CASSLEGANYGYTF
TGCGCCAGCAGCTTGGAAGGGGCTAACTATGGCTACACCTTC
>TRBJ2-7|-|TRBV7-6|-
CASSLGLASYEQYF
TGTGCCAGCAGCTTAGGGTTAGCAAGCTACGAGCAGTACTTC
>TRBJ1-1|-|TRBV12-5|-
CASGLGPNTEAFF
TGTGCTAGTGGTTTGGGGCCGAACACTGAAGCTTTCTTT
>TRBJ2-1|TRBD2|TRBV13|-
CASSLLADYNEQFF
TGTGCCAGCAGCTTACTAGCGGACTACAATGAGCAGTTCTTC
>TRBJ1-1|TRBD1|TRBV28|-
CASRRQGVGEAFF
TGTGCCAGCAGGCGACAGGGGGTGGGTGAAGCTTTCTTT
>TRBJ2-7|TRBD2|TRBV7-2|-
CASSLEAGGYYEQYF
TGTGCCAGCAGCTTAGAGGCGGGGGGTTATTACGAGCAGTACTTC
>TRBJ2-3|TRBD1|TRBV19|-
CASSTPGQGGADTQYF
TGTGCCAGTAGTACCCCGGGACAGGGAGGGGCAGATACGCAGTATTTT
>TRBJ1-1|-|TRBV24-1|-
CATSDSGRVNTEAFF
TGTGCCACCAGTGATTCAGGCCGCGTAAACACTGAAGCTTTCTTT
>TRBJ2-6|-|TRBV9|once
CASSPLIGGSGANVLTF
TGTGCCAGCAGCCCCCTGATCGGCGGATCCGGGGCCAACGTCCTGACTTTC
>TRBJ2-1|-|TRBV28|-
CASSFRLASVEQFF
TGTGCCAGCAGTTTCCGGCTAGCTTCGGTTGAGCAGTTCTTC
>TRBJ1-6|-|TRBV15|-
CATSSGLEDSPLHF
TGTGCCACCAGCTCTGGCCTGGAGGATTCACCCCTCCACTTT
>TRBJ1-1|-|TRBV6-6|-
CASSSDSWTEAFF
TGTGCCAGCAGTTCCGACTCTTGGACTGAAGCTTTCTTT
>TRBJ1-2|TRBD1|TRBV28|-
CASSLGGQNYGYTF
TGTGCCAGCAGTTTGGGGGGACAGAACTATGGCTACACCTTC
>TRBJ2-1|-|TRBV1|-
CTSSQHSRGKSYNEQFF
TGCACCAGCAGCCAACATTCCCGCGGAAAGTCCTACAATGAGCAGTTCTTC
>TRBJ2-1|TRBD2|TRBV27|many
CASRRRGREAYNEQFF
TGTGCCAGCAGACGGCGCGGGAGAGAAGCCTACAATGAGCAGTTCTTC
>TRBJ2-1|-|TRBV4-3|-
CASSDWNSYNEQFF
TGCGCCAGCAGTGACTGGAACTCCTACAATGAGCAGTTCTTC
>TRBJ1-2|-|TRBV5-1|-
CASSLGKSDGYTF
TGCGCCAGCAGCTTGGGTAAGAGCGATGGCTACACCTTC
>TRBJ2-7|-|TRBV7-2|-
CASSHPSGWRGGYEQYF
TGTGCCAGCAGCCACCCTTCGGGATGGAGGGGGGGCTACGAGCAGTACTTC
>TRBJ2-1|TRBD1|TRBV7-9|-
CASSRPGTGKNNEQFF
TGTGCCAGCAGCCGCCCTGGGACAGGGAAGAACAATGAGCAGTTCTTC
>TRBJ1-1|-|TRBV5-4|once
CASSLAGWQGAGTEAFF
TGTGCCAGCAGCTTGGCCGGTTGGCAGGGTGCCGGCACTGAAGCTTTCTTT
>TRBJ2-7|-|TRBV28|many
CASSFQNYEQYF
TGTGCCAGCAGTTTCCAAAACTACGAGCAGTACTTC
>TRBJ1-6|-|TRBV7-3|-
CASSLTGRNSPLHF
TGTGCCAGCAGCTTAACAGGGAGAAATTCACCCCTCCACTTT
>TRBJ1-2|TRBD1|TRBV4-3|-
CASSTQGVYGYTF
TGCGCCAGCAGTACTCAGGGGGTCTATGGCTACACCTTC
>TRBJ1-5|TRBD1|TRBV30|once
CAWSGDRDESSSQPQHF
TGTGCCTGGAGTGGAGACAGGGACGAGTCGAGTAGTCAGCCCCAGCATTTT
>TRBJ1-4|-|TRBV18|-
CASSPGGPANEKLFF
TGTGCCAGCTCACCGGGGGGACCGGCTAATGAAAAACTGTTTTTT
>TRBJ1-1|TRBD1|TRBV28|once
CASSLSGTVNTEAFF
TGTGCCAGCAGTCTGTCCGGGACAGTGAACACTGAAGCTTTCTTT
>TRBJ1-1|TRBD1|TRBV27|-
CASSSTGGYTEAFF
TGTGCCAGCAGTTCGACAGGGGGTTACACTGAAGCTTTCTTT
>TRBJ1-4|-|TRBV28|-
CASSLGALRSEKLFF
TGTGCCAGCAGTTTGGGAGCACTGAGGAGTGAAAAACTGTTTTTT
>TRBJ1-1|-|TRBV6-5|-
CASSYGGGPEAFF
TGTGCCAGCAGTTACGGCGGGGGCCCAGAAGCTTTCTTT
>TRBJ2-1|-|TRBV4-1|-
CASSQDWQTRQDGEQFF
TGCGCCAGCAGCCAAGATTGGCAAACTAGACAGGACGGGGAGCAGTTCTTC
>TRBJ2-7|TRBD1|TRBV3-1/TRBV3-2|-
CASSQIGTGDEQYF
TGTGCCAGCAGCCAGATAGGGACAGGGGACGAGCAGTACTTC
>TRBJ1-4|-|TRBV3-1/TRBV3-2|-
CASSQGRGFNEKLFF
TGTGCCAGCAGCCAAGGCAGAGGCTTTAATGAAAAACTGTTTTTT
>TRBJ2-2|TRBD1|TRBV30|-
CAWTDRGGGGELFF
TGTGCCTGGACGGACAGGGGGGGAGGCGGGGAGCTGTTTTTT
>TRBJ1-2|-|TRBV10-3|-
CAISDRRGKYYGYTF
TGTGCCATCAGTGACCGAAGGGGCAAATACTATGGCTACACCTTC
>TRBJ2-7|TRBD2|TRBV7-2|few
CASSSERGGFSEQYF
TGTGCCAGCAGCTCAGAGCGGGGGGGCTTTAGCGAGCAGTACTTC
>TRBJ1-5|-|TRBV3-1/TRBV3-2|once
CASSPTAKGNQPQHF
TGTGCCAGCAGCCCGACAGCCAAGGGCAATCAGCCCCAGCATTTT